What follows are 25 T cell receptor beta chains derived from one specimen sequenced in a study of T cell repertoires in cytomegalovirus infection. TCRdb called the reads again in MiXCR, with one record for every CDR3 protein. Among around 260,000 distinct CDR3 sequences listed, roughly 9% were seen once. Sequenced material: PBMCs. All receptors derive from a human donor in good health (CMV status not recorded). Some clones in this sample may be carry-over from other donors' samples.

This clonotype was counted between two and nine times. V is TRBV5-1 and J is TRBJ2-1, with 7 bases that match TRBD2. CDR3 size: 16 residues. With 0 bases clipped from V and 3 bases from J, the junction kept 6 bases outside the gene matches. CDR1 is SGHRS, CDR2 YFSETQ, per germline. The CDR3 nucleotides are TGCGCCAGCAGCTTGGACGCGGGAGAGAACTACAATGAGCAGTTCTTC. This sequence encodes CASSLDAGENYNEQFF. The variable domain in full, completed from reference TRBV5-1 and TRBJ2-1, reads KAGVTQTPRYLIKTRGQQVTLSCSPISGHRSVSWYQQTPGQGLQFLFEYFSETQRNKGNFPGRFSGRQFSNSRSEMNVSTLELGDSALYLCASSLDAGENYNEQFFGPGTRLTVL.

This clonotype was counted many times. The chain uses TRBV7-8 and TRBJ2-2, with D perhaps matching TRBD2 (5 bases). CDR3 length equals 13 residues. V was clipped by 7 bases and J by 11 bases, with 17 bases between them. Looked up from germline, CDR1 is SGHVS and CDR2 is FQNEAQ. The CDR3 region is CASTPTVPGELFF. CDR3 sequence (DNA): TGTGCCAGCACCCCGACTGTCCCGGGAGAGCTGTTTTTT.

This clonotype is labeled as medium-sized. The rearrangement joins TRBV2 to TRBJ2-3; D gene uncertain. This CDR3 contains 12 residues. The V and J ends lost 3 bases and 4 bases respectively, with 5 bases between them. The germline V gene encodes CDR1 SNHLY and CDR2 FYNNEI. CDR3 bases: TGTGCCAGCAGTGATTGGTCAGATACGCAGTATTTT. Protein product: CASSDWSDTQYF.

This clonotype was counted ten times or more. DNA of the CDR3: TGTGCCAGCAGTTTAAGACCCTACGAGCAGTACTTC. Its protein is CASSLRPYEQYF. The chain links TRBV28 to TRBJ2-7; the D is unclear. Germline CDR1 reads MDHEN; CDR2 reads SYDVKM. There are 12 residues in the CDR3. V was shortened by 2 bases and J by 2 bases, with 4 bases between the two germline ends.

This clonotype was recorded many times. The chain employs TRBV7-2 and TRBJ1-5; D is unclear. V lost 5 bases and J lost 3, with 8 bases in between. This CDR3 region has 13 residues. Germline values: CDR1 SGHTA, CDR2 FQGNSA. CDR3 residues: CASSPQINQPQHF. The CDR3 region has the DNA TGTGCCAGCAGCCCGCAAATCAATCAGCCCCAGCATTTT.

This clonotype was recorded many times. The chain is built from TRBV12-3 or TRBV12-4 and TRBJ1-5; TRBD1 is a possible D gene (5 bases). This CDR3 is 18 amino acids long. Trimming took off 4 bases at V and 6 bases at J, with 25 bases between the two ends. The CDR3 is CASSSSRDHIMESQPQHF. CDR3 nucleotides: TGTGCCAGCAGTTCAAGTCGGGACCATATAATGGAGAGTCAGCCCCAGCATTTT.

This clonotype was seen repeatedly, ten times or more. The chain combines TRBV7-2 with TRBJ1-2; a possible D gene is TRBD1 (5 bases). This CDR3 has 15 residues. Germline CDR1 SGHTA, CDR2 FQGNSA. V dropped 2 bases and J dropped 5 bases, with 15 bases sitting between them. The CDR3 protein is CASSLPGGVSYGYTF. CDR3 bases: TGTGCCAGCAGCTTACCTGGGGGTGTTTCGTATGGCTACACCTTC. The full variable domain, completed using reference TRBV7-2 and TRBJ1-2, is GAGVSQSPSNKVTEKGKDVELRCDPISGHTALYWYRQSLGQGLEFLIYFQGNSAPDKSGLPSDRFSAERTGGSVSTLTIQRTQQEDSAVYLCASSLPGGVSYGYTFGSGTRLTVV.

The chain joins TRBV20-1 to TRBJ1-5; tentative D call: TRBD1 (6 bases). The V and J ends lost 4 bases and 2 bases respectively, with 12 bases between them. Per germline, CDR1 DFQATT and CDR2 SNEGSKA (reference sequence). The CDR3 has 14 amino acids. This CDR3 is CSATRQEGNQPQHF. The CDR3 DNA follows: TGCAGTGCTACGAGACAGGAGGGCAATCAGCCCCAGCATTTT.

This clonotype was recorded at least ten times. The chain joins TRBV20-1 to TRBJ1-5, with a weak D call TRBD1 (5 bases). Germline V gene data show CDR1 as DFQATT and CDR2 as SNEGSKA (reference sequence). Between the trimmed V and J ends, which lost 5 bases and 6 bases, there was a span of 20 bases. This CDR3 is built from 15 residues. The CDR3 sequence is CSASRGSGTGQPQHF. The CDR3 DNA reads TGCAGTGCTTCCCGGGGCAGTGGGACTGGTCAGCCCCAGCATTTT.

This clonotype came up many times. The V call is TRBV12-5, the J call TRBJ2-2; 10 positions agree with TRBD2. CDR1 LGHNT and CDR2 FRNRAP come from the germline V gene. There are 19 residues in the CDR3. V trimming: 4 bases; J trimming: 5 bases; junction bases outside the gene matches: 16. The CDR3 is CASGSGYDRGLASTGELFF. CDR3 nucleotide sequence: TGTGCTAGTGGTTCGGGTTACGATAGGGGACTAGCGAGTACCGGGGAGCTGTTTTTT.

This clonotype occurred many times. The chain has TRBV19 and TRBJ2-5, with D hard to call. CDR1 is LNHDA, CDR2 SQIVND, per germline (reference sequence). Between the trimmed V and J ends, which lost 1 base and 6 bases, there was a span of 12 bases. The CDR3 totals 14 residues. The CDR3 reads CASSIADSLKTQYF. CDR3 in DNA: TGTGCCAGTAGTATAGCGGATTCCCTGAAGACCCAGTACTTC.

This clonotype was counted ten times or more. The V call is TRBV4-3, the J call TRBJ2-1; possibly TRBD2 for D (6 bases). V shed 1 base and J shed 2 bases, with 15 bases lying between them. The CDR3 loop spans 17 amino acids. Germline CDR1 and CDR2: LGHNA and YSLEER. The chain's CDR3 is CASSQGVTGATYNEQFF. The CDR3 bases are TGCGCCAGCAGCCAAGGGGTGACGGGAGCAACCTACAATGAGCAGTTCTTC.

Ten or more counts support this clonotype. V is TRBV7-2 and J is TRBJ1-2; unclear D gene. In germline, CDR1 is SGHTA, CDR2 FQGNSA. V lost 3 bases, J lost 0 bases, and 17 bases lay in between. CDR3 length equals 17 residues. The CDR3 DNA sequence: TGTGCCAGCAGCTTCTGGTACCGGGGTGAGGCTAACTATGGCTACACCTTC. It encodes CASSFWYRGEANYGYTF.

Many counts were recorded for this clonotype. The chain couples TRBV7-6 to TRBJ2-5, with D maybe TRBD1 (9 bases). CDR3 length equals 15 residues. Germline V gives CDR1 SGHVS, CDR2 FNYEAQ. Trimming shortened V by 5 bases and J by 3 bases, and 16 bases separated the two germline ends. The CDR3 DNA is TGTGCCAGCAGCCTTAGCGGGACAGGGAAAGAGACCCAGTACTTC. This gives the protein CASSLSGTGKETQYF. Full variable domain (rest looked up from reference TRBV7-6 and TRBJ2-5): GAGVSQSPRYKVTKRGQDVALRCDPISGHVSLYWYRQALGQGPEFLTYFNYEAQQDKSGLPNDRFSAERPEGSISTLTIQRTEQRDSAMYRCASSLSGTGKETQYFGPGTRLLVL.

The table lists this clonotype with a few counts. This chain joins TRBV7-8 and TRBJ2-1, with D possibly TRBD2 on 6 matching bases. Trimming removed 3 bases at V and 2 bases at J, with 14 bases between. Germline V gene data show CDR1 as SGHVS and CDR2 as FQNEAQ. The CDR3 has 16 residues. For the CDR3, the DNA is TGTGCCAGCAGCTTTCGACTAGACGGGGCCTACAATGAGCAGTTCTTC. This translates into CASSFRLDGAYNEQFF.

The genes are TRBV10-3 and TRBJ2-1; 12 bases are shared with TRBD2. This CDR3 has 16 residues. V lost 1 base to trimming and J lost 6 bases; unmatched junction nucleotides: 4. Germline CDR1 is ENHRY and CDR2 is SYGVKD. The CDR3 DNA follows: TGTGCCATCAGTGAGTTATCGGGACTAGCGGGCAATGAGCAGTTCTTC. This gives the protein CAISELSGLAGNEQFF.

This clonotype came up a few times. This chain links TRBV4-3 with TRBJ2-5; the match to TRBD2 covers 7 bases. CDR3 length: 15 residues. The germline CDR1 and CDR2 sequences are LGHNA and YSLEER. With V trimmed by 4 bases and J by 1 base, 6 bases remained unmatched. The CDR3 reads CASSLGLGGQETQYF. DNA of the CDR3: TGCGCCAGCAGCCTCGGACTAGGTGGCCAAGAGACCCAGTACTTC.

This clonotype was observed many times. The CDR3 DNA reads TGTGCCTGGAGTGTGGAAGCGGGGATGTACGAGCAGTACTTC. Its protein is CAWSVEAGMYEQYF. This chain joins TRBV30 and TRBJ2-7; 7 bases are shared with TRBD2. The CDR3 extends over 14 amino acids. CDR1 and CDR2 (germline): GTSNPN, SVGIG (reference sequence). V shed 0 bases, J shed 4 bases, and the junction held 6 bases outside the gene matches. Using reference TRBV30 and TRBJ2-7 for the parts outside the CDR3, the full variable domain is SQTIHQWPATLVQPVGSPLSLECTVEGTSNPNLYWYRQAAGRGLQLLFYSVGIGQISSEVPQNLSASRPQDRQFILSSKKLLLSDSGFYLCAWSVEAGMYEQYFGPGTRLTVT.

This clonotype was detected only a few times. The chain employs TRBV10-3 and TRBJ1-1; TRBD1 agrees at 8 bases. V shed 6 bases, J shed 6 bases, and the junction held 9 bases outside the gene matches. This CDR3 is 14 amino acids long. In germline, CDR1 is ENHRY, CDR2 SYGVKD. CDR3 nucleotides: TGTGCCATCAGCCCTGGACAGGGATCGTCTGAAGCTTTCTTT. Its translation is CAISPGQGSSEAFF.

This clonotype was picked up a small number of times. The chain recombines TRBV7-2 with TRBJ1-6; the D gene is possibly TRBD1 (6 bases). Germline values: CDR1 SGHTA, CDR2 FQGNSA. The CDR3 contains 16 residues. Trimming pared 4 bases from V and 11 bases from J, leaving 21 bases between. The CDR3 sequence is CASSSALPGGLTPLHF. The CDR3 DNA reads as TGTGCCAGCAGCTCAGCCCTCCCGGGGGGCCTTACACCCCTCCACTTT.

This clonotype was seen many times. The chain has TRBV11-2 and TRBJ2-7; D is unresolved. This CDR3 comprises 14 residues. The V and J ends lost 4 bases and 6 bases respectively, with 16 bases between them. Per the germline V gene, CDR1 is SGHAT and CDR2 is FQNNGV. The CDR3 sequence is CASSWARSQIEQYF. DNA for the CDR3: TGTGCCAGCAGCTGGGCTAGATCGCAAATCGAGCAGTACTTC.

This clonotype has ten or more counts. This chain joins TRBV5-6 and TRBJ2-2; D remains ambiguous. V was shortened by 1 base and J by 4 bases, with 5 bases between the two germline ends. The CDR3 extends over 13 amino acids. Germline lookup yields CDR1 SGHDT and CDR2 YYEEEE. The DNA for the CDR3 is TGTGCCAGCAGCTTGCCTCTCACCGGGGAGCTGTTTTTT. Residues: CASSLPLTGELFF.

This clonotype occurred many times. The CDR3 bases are TGTGCCAGCAGCAGACACGGGGCGCCTAACTATGGCTACACCTTC. Amino acids: CASSRHGAPNYGYTF. V gene TRBV7-9 combines with J gene TRBJ1-2; the D gene is possibly TRBD1 (5 bases). Germline V gene data show CDR1 as SEHNR and CDR2 as FQNEAQ (reference sequence). The V and J ends lost 5 bases and 0 bases respectively, with 13 bases between them. The CDR3 length is 15 residues.

This clonotype was detected ten times or more. The J gene is TRBJ2-7, the V gene TRBV7-2; the match to TRBD1 covers 8 bases. Germline-derived CDR1 and CDR2 are SGHTA and FQGNSA. After removal of 5 bases from V and 6 bases from J, the junction contained 12 bases not matched to a gene. The CDR3 covers 15 residues. CDR3 amino acids: CASSRSFGTGFEQYF. The CDR3 DNA is TGTGCCAGCAGCCGTTCTTTTGGGACAGGATTCGAGCAGTACTTC. Full variable domain (outside the CDR3, taken from reference TRBV7-2 and TRBJ2-7): GAGVSQSPSNKVTEKGKDVELRCDPISGHTALYWYRQSLGQGLEFLIYFQGNSAPDKSGLPSDRFSAERTGGSVSTLTIQRTQQEDSAVYLCASSRSFGTGFEQYFGPGTRLTVT.

This clonotype was seen many times. The rearrangement links TRBV7-2 to TRBJ2-5; 12 nucleotides match TRBD1. The CDR3 is 15 amino acids. Trimming removed 5 bases from V and 5 bases from J; junction bases left unmatched: 6. In germline, CDR1 is SGHTA, CDR2 FQGNSA. In DNA, the CDR3 is TGTGCCAGCAGCGAACGGGACAGGGGGCGGGAGACCCAGTACTTC. This encodes CASSERDRGRETQYF.